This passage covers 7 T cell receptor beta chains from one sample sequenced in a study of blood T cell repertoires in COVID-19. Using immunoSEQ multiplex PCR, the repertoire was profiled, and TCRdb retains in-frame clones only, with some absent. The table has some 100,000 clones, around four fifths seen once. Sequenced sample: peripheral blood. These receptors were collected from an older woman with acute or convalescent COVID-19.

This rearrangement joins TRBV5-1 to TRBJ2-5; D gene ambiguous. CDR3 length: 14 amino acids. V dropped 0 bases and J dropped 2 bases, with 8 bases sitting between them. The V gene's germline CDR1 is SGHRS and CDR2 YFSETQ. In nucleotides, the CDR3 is TGCGCCAGCAGCTTGGGGTCAGAACAAGAGACCCAGTACTTC. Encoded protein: CASSLGSEQETQYF.

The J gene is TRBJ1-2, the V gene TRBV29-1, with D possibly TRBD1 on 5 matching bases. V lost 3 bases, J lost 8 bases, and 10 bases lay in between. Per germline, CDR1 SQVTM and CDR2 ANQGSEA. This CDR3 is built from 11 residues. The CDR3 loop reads CSVDWGGGYTF. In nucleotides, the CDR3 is TGCAGCGTTGATTGGGGCGGCGGCTACACCTTC.

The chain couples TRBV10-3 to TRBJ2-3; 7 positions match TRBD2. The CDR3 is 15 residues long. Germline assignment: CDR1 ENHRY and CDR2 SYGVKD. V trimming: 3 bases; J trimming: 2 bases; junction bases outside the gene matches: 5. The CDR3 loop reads CAISDGGGNTDTQYF. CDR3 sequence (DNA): TGTGCCATCAGTGATGGCGGGGGTAACACAGATACGCAGTATTTT.

CDR3 sequence (DNA): TGTGCCAGCAGCTTAGGTAGCGGGGGGGCCGGAGAGACCCAGTACTTC. Translated, it gives CASSLGSGGAGETQYF. This chain uses TRBV11-2 with TRBJ2-5, with TRBD2 matching 11 bases. CDR3 length: 16 amino acids. The V gene's germline CDR1 is SGHAT and CDR2 FQNNGV. Trimming cost V 1 base and J 4 bases; bases outside gene matches: 5.

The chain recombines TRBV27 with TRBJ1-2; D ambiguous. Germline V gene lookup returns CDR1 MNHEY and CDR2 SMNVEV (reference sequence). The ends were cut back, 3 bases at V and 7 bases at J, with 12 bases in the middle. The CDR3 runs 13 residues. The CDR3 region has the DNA TGTGCCAGCAGTTTCGGCCGGGGTAGTGGCTACACCTTC. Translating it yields CASSFGRGSGYTF.

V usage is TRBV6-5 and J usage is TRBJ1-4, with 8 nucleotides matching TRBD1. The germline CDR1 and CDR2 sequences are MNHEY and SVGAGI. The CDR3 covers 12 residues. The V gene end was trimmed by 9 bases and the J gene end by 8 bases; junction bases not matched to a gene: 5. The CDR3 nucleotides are TGTGCCAGTATTGGACAGGGCGAAAAACTGTTTTTT. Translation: CASIGQGEKLFF.

CDR3 bases: TGTGCCAGCAGTCCACGTCCCCGCGAAAGCGGGGGGCATGAGCAGTTCTTC. Its protein product is CASSPRPRESGGHEQFF. The chain employs TRBV6-2 or TRBV6-3 and TRBJ2-1; 9 bases fit TRBD2. Germline V gene lookup returns CDR1 MNHEY and CDR2 SVGEGT. CDR3 size: 17 residues. Trimming took 5 bases from V and 8 from J; bases not matched to a gene: 16.